The T cell receptor beta chain under discussion was sequenced for a study of blood T cell repertoires in COVID-19. On the study more broadly: Acute and convalescent COVID-19 specimens originated in the United States, Italy and Spain. Sources were T cells, B-cell-depleted T cells, or PBMCs; the material itself was cDNA or gDNA.

The method was immunoSEQ multiplex PCR; TCRdb's version includes in-frame clones alone and lacks a portion of them. The profile covers under 200,000 clones, with 84% appearing a single time and roughly 13% taken by the ten largest. The sample taken for sequencing was peripheral blood. The sequence derives from a man younger than 30 with active or convalescent COVID-19.

The CDR3 nucleotides read TGTGCCAGCAGTCCACCCCTTATGACAGGGTCCACCATATATTTT. Protein product: CASSPPLMTGSTIYF. The chain has TRBV28 and TRBJ1-3; 7 bases align to TRBD1. J gave up 9 bases and V 5 bases, and 13 bases lay outside the gene matches. Per the germline V gene, CDR1 is MDHEN and CDR2 is SYDVKM. The CDR3 loop spans 15 amino acids.